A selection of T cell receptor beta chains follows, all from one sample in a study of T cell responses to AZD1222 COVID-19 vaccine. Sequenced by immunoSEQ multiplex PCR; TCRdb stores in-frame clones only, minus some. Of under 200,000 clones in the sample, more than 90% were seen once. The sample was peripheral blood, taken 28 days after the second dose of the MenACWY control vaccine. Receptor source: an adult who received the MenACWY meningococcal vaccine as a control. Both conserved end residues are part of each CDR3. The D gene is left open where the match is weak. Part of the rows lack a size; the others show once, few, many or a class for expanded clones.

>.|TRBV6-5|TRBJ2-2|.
CASSYTRTANTGELFF
TGTGCCAGCAGTTACACTCGGACAGCGAACACCGGGGAGCTGTTTTTT
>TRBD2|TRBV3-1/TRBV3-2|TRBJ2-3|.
CASSHLAGGGADTQYF
TGTGCCAGCAGCCATTTAGCGGGAGGGGGGGCAGATACGCAGTATTTT
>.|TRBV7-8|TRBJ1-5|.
CASAAGVGDQPQHF
TGTGCCAGCGCCGCCGGGGTTGGGGATCAGCCCCAGCATTTT
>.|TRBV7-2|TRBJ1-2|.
CASSERGGYTF
TGTGCCAGCAGCGAAAGGGGAGGCTACACCTTC
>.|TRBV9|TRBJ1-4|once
CASSVASGDVRNEKLFF
TGTGCCAGCAGCGTAGCTTCAGGGGACGTCCGTAATGAAAAACTGTTTTTT
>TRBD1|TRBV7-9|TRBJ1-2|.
CASSRERGQGAINYGYTF
TGTGCCAGCAGCCGAGAGCGGGGACAGGGAGCCATTAACTATGGCTACACCTTC
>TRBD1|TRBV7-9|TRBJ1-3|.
CASSKIRGPSGNTIYF
TGTGCCAGCAGCAAGATCAGGGGGCCCTCTGGAAACACCATATATTTT
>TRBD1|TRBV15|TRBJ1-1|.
CATSRTGATEAFF
TGTGCCACCAGCAGGACAGGGGCTACTGAAGCTTTCTTT
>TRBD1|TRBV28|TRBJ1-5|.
CASSLLDRVNQPQHF
TGTGCCAGCAGTTTACTTGACAGGGTCAATCAGCCCCAGCATTTT
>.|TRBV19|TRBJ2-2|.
CASSVQENTGELFF
TGTGCCAGTAGTGTACAAGAGAACACCGGGGAGCTGTTTTTT